This passage covers 25 T cell receptor beta chains from one sample sequenced in a study of blood T cell repertoires in COVID-19. Some clones are missing from TCRdb's copy, which holds only in-frame ones; the method was immunoSEQ multiplex PCR. The sample consists of approximately 250,000 clones, around 80% of them appearing once. Sample: PBMCs or T cells enriched from blood (not recorded which). These receptors were obtained from a man aged 30-40 years with acute COVID-19.

The V call is TRBV4-2, the J call TRBJ2-3; the match to TRBD2 covers 9 bases. CDR3 length: 16 amino acids. With V trimmed by 1 base and J by 8 bases, 10 bases remained unmatched. Germline CDR1 reads LGHNA; CDR2 reads YNFKEQ. CDR3 loop: CASSQVSGRSQSTQYF. The CDR3 DNA reads TGTGCCAGCAGCCAAGTTAGCGGGAGATCACAGAGTACGCAGTATTTT.

This clone was seen more than once but under ten times. This chain joins TRBV11-3 and TRBJ1-1; 7 nucleotides align to TRBD1. The CDR3 is 15 residues long. V trimming: 2 bases; J trimming: 1 base; junction bases outside the gene matches: 4. Germline lookup yields CDR1 SGHNT and CDR2 YENEEA. CDR3 in DNA: TGTGCCAGCAGCTTACGCGGGACAGCGAACACTGAAGCTTTCTTT. Protein sequence: CASSLRGTANTEAFF.

The chain couples TRBV3-1 (or the pseudogene TRBV3-2) to TRBJ2-7, with 7 bases lining up with TRBD2. The J segment lost 4 bases and the V segment lost 4 bases, leaving 7 bases of the junction unmatched. This CDR3 has 14 residues. Germline CDR1 is LGHDT and CDR2 is YNNKEL (reference sequence). The CDR3 here is CASSLKRDWYEQYV. For the CDR3, the DNA is TGTGCCAGCAGCCTTAAGCGGGATTGGTACGAGCAGTACGTC.

This clone turned up a few times. CDR3 DNA sequence: TGCAGCGTTCCCCGGGGAGAAAAACTGTTTTTT. This gives the protein CSVPRGEKLFF. The chain employs TRBV29-1 and TRBJ1-4; D is uncertain. Germline V gene lookup returns CDR1 SQVTM and CDR2 ANQGSEA. V lost 5 bases and J 8 bases, leaving 9 bases between the germline ends. The CDR3 is made up of 11 amino acids.

The chain combines TRBV28 with TRBJ2-7; D unclear. V was clipped by 5 bases and J by 0 bases, with 11 bases between them. From germline, CDR1 is MDHEN and CDR2 SYDVKM. This CDR3 is built from 14 residues. In DNA form, the CDR3 reads TGTGCCAGCAGTCGGTGGTCTAGCTCCTACGAGCAGTACGTC. Translating gives CASSRWSSSYEQYV.

This chain joins TRBV7-8 and TRBJ2-7; 12 bases match TRBD2. V shed 7 bases and J 5 bases; nucleotides not matched to a gene: 9. CDR1 and CDR2 (germline): SGHVS, FQNEAQ. The CDR3 sequence is 15 residues long. In DNA form, the CDR3 reads TGTGCCAGCACCGATGGGACTAGCGGGTCCCACGAGCAGTACGTC. Its translation: CASTDGTSGSHEQYV.

Concerning this clone: Other DNA sequences in the sample encode the same CDR3. The chain uses TRBV9 and TRBJ2-2; D is unresolved. The V gene's germline CDR1 is SGDLS and CDR2 YYNGEE. Deletions cut 2 bases from V and 0 bases from J, with 8 bases between. This CDR3 is built from 15 residues. The chain's CDR3 is CASSVGGTNTGELFF. Written as DNA, the CDR3 is TGTGCCAGCAGCGTTGGCGGTACGAACACCGGGGAGCTGTTTTTT.

This chain joins TRBV9 and TRBJ2-1; 8 nucleotides agree with TRBD2. Germline V gives CDR1 SGDLS, CDR2 YYNGEE. There are 16 residues in the CDR3. The ends lost 0 bases at V and 0 bases at J; junction bases unmatched: 2. CDR3 DNA sequence: TGTGCCAGCAGCGTAGACGGGACTAGCTCCTACAATGAGCAGTTCTTC. Encoded protein: CASSVDGTSSYNEQFF.

The chain has TRBV11-3 and TRBJ1-3; a weak D match, TRBD1 (6 bases). Deletions cut 0 bases from V and 4 bases from J, with 13 bases between. This CDR3 is built from 16 residues. The germline V gene has CDR1 SGHNT and CDR2 YENEEA. The CDR3 spells CASSLEQGFTGNTIYF. The CDR3 DNA reads as TGTGCCAGCAGCTTAGAACAGGGATTTACAGGAAACACCATATATTTT. The variable domain in full, with the rest retrieved from reference TRBV11-3 and TRBJ1-3, is EAGVVQSPRYKIIEKKQPVAFWCNPISGHNTLYWYLQNLGQGPELLIRYENEEAVDDSQLPKDRFSAERLKGVDSTLKIQPAELGDSAVYLCASSLEQGFTGNTIYFGEGSWLTVV.

The V call is TRBV12-5, the J call TRBJ2-2, with 7 bases fitting TRBD2. The CDR3 covers 17 residues. V gave up 0 bases and J gave up 5 bases; unmatched junction bases: 9. Germline loops: CDR1 LGHNT, CDR2 FRNRAP. Here the CDR3 DNA reads TGTGCTAGTGGTTTGGTAGAGTTGGCGGGGGTGACCGGGGAGCTGTTTTTT. Protein product: CASGLVELAGVTGELFF.

The V call is TRBV7-8, the J call TRBJ1-6; 8 bases map to TRBD1. CDR1 SGHVS and CDR2 FQNEAQ come from the germline V gene. The CDR3 length is 18 residues. V was pared by 0 bases and J by 6 bases, with 10 bases of the junction left unmatched. The CDR3 sequence: CASSLAQGATGGNSPLHF. CDR3 sequence (DNA): TGTGCCAGCAGCTTAGCGCAGGGGGCCACAGGGGGTAATTCACCCCTCCACTTT.

This clone has only a few counts. The gene calls are TRBV24-1 and TRBJ1-2; D is uncertain. The V and J ends lost 4 bases and 5 bases respectively, with 13 bases between them. Germline V gene lookup returns CDR1 KGHDR and CDR2 SFDVKD. The CDR3 is made up of 14 amino acids. CDR3 sequence (DNA): TGTGCCACCAGTGACCCCCCTCCGGGGTATGGCTACACCTTC. Its protein is CATSDPPPGYGYTF.

This chain joins TRBV4-1 and TRBJ2-1; TRBD1 matches at 7 bases. V trimming: 3 bases; J trimming: 6 bases; junction bases outside the gene matches: 8. Germline CDR1 reads MGHRA; CDR2 reads YSYEKL. The CDR3 sequence is 15 residues long. The CDR3 bases are TGCGCCAGCAGCCATGTCTCCGGGACAGTCAATGAGCAGTTCTTC. It codes for CASSHVSGTVNEQFF.

The chain combines TRBV28 with TRBJ1-1, with D unclear. V was pared by 4 bases and J by 5 bases, with 11 bases between. The germline gives CDR1 MDHEN, CDR2 SYDVKM. This CDR3 spans 13 amino acids. CDR3 region: CASSSVLFTEAFF. The CDR3 nucleotides read TGTGCCAGCAGTTCAGTCCTGTTTACTGAAGCTTTCTTT.

The chain carries TRBV7-6 and TRBJ2-2, with 11 bases matching TRBD2. The ends lost 1 base at V and 7 bases at J; junction bases unmatched: 8. This CDR3 region has 17 residues. In germline, CDR1 is SGHVS, CDR2 FNYEAQ. CDR3 protein: CASSLEVLGTSGGELFF. CDR3 sequence (DNA): TGTGCCAGCAGCTTAGAAGTGCTGGGGACTAGCGGCGGGGAGCTGTTTTTT.

This chain connects TRBV7-2 to TRBJ2-1; 13 nucleotides align to TRBD2. Germline V gene lookup returns CDR1 SGHTA and CDR2 FQGNSA. The trim removed 5 bases at V and 5 bases at J, leaving 6 bases unmatched. CDR3 size: 16 residues. The CDR3 DNA is TGTGCCAGCAGCATCCGACTAGCGGGGGGACACAATGAGCAGTTCTTC. It specifies CASSIRLAGGHNEQFF. The full variable domain, completed using reference TRBV7-2 and TRBJ2-1, is GAGVSQSPSNKVTEKGKDVELRCDPISGHTALYWYRQSLGQGLEFLIYFQGNSAPDKSGLPSDRFSAERTGGSVSTLTIQRTQQEDSAVYLCASSIRLAGGHNEQFFGPGTRLTVL.

The CDR3 loop is CASSSWEWTYNEQFF. DNA of the CDR3: TGTGCCAGTAGTAGCTGGGAGTGGACCTACAATGAGCAGTTCTTC. The rearrangement joins TRBV19 to TRBJ2-1; D possibly corresponds to TRBD2 (5 bases). Germline assignment: CDR1 LNHDA and CDR2 SQIVND (reference sequence). This CDR3 has 15 residues. Trimming removed 4 bases from V and 2 bases from J, with 12 bases in between.

This clone turned up a few times. This chain links TRBV10-3 with TRBJ1-1; unclear D gene. V shed 6 bases and J shed 1 base, with 9 bases lying between them. This CDR3 region has 13 residues. In germline, CDR1 is ENHRY, CDR2 SYGVKD. This CDR3 reads CAISLHGNTEAFF. The CDR3 DNA reads TGTGCCATCAGCCTTCACGGGAACACTGAAGCTTTCTTT.

This rearrangement joins TRBV29-1 to TRBJ2-7, with 7 positions matching TRBD1. Per the germline V gene, CDR1 is SQVTM and CDR2 is ANQGSEA. With 4 bases clipped from V and 1 base from J, the junction kept 25 bases outside the gene matches. CDR3 length: 20 amino acids. CDR3 residues: CSVGPDRDSLQGMSSYEQYV. The CDR3 DNA is TGCAGCGTTGGCCCCGACCGGGACAGCCTCCAGGGAATGAGTTCCTACGAGCAGTACGTC.

This clone has a single count. The chain links TRBV7-2 to TRBJ1-2, with TRBD1 matching over 9 bases. CDR1 is SGHTA, CDR2 FQGNSA, per germline. V lost 5 bases to trimming and J lost 5 bases; unmatched junction nucleotides: 15. The CDR3 length is 17 residues. CDR3 amino acids: CASSPKQGAVPTYGYTF. CDR3 sequence (DNA): TGTGCCAGCAGCCCAAAACAGGGGGCAGTGCCTACTTATGGCTACACCTTC.

The chain uses TRBV24-1 and TRBJ2-1; D is undetermined. V was shortened by 0 bases and J by 7 bases, with 12 bases between the two germline ends. From germline, CDR1 is KGHDR and CDR2 SFDVKD. The CDR3 has 15 residues. CDR3 bases: TGTGCCACCAGTGATTTGAGCTCCGCCGGGAATGAGCAGTTCTTC. Translated, it gives CATSDLSSAGNEQFF.

The V gene is TRBV5-5, the J gene TRBJ1-5; tentative D call: TRBD1 (5 bases). From germline, CDR1 is SGHKS and CDR2 YYEKEE (reference sequence). The V end lost 3 bases, the J end lost 8 bases, and 12 bases lay between the germline ends. The CDR3 covers 13 residues. CDR3 sequence reads: CASSSTTEKPQHF. The CDR3 DNA sequence: TGTGCCAGCAGCTCGACGACAGAGAAGCCCCAGCATTTT.

The chain joins TRBV5-4 to TRBJ1-3; 7 bases line up with TRBD1. The junction had 9 bases not matched to a gene; V was cut back by 4 bases and J by 2 bases. This CDR3 spans 16 amino acids. The V gene's germline CDR1 is SGHNT and CDR2 YYREEE (reference sequence). In DNA form, the CDR3 reads TGTGCCAGCAGCGGTAAAGGGGGCAAGGCTGGAAACACCATATATTTT. Its protein product is CASSGKGGKAGNTIYF.

J is TRBJ1-4 and V is TRBV19; weak D call: TRBD1 (5 bases). Germline loops: CDR1 LNHDA, CDR2 SQIVND (reference sequence). With 5 bases removed from V and 13 bases from J, the gap between germline ends came to 17 bases. The CDR3 loop spans 13 amino acids. The CDR3 region is CASSVGPAGGLFF. The CDR3, as DNA: TGTGCCAGTAGTGTGGGCCCGGCCGGGGGACTGTTTTTT.

V and J are TRBV5-1 and TRBJ2-7, with TRBD2 as a possible D gene (6 bases). CDR1 and CDR2 (germline): SGHRS, YFSETQ. This CDR3 has 15 amino acids. CDR3 in amino acids: CASSPGPGGYYEQYV. The CDR3 DNA reads TGTGCCAGCAGCCCCGGCCCCGGGGGTTATTACGAGCAGTACGTC.